The present T cell receptor (beta chain) was sequenced within a study of T-cell memory formation after mild COVID-19. MiXCR, run by TCRdb on the 5' RACE reads, gives a single entry per CDR3 protein. The sample records 500,000 to 550,000 distinct CDR3 sequences, 20% being singletons. Trimming removed 4 bases from V and 4 bases from J, with 15 bases in between. The CDR3 has 15 residues. The germline gives CDR1 MNHNS, CDR2 SASEGT. This clonotype was seen a handful of times. The V and J genes are TRBV6-1 and TRBJ2-3, with D possibly TRBD2 on 6 matching bases. Sequencing was done on a sample of PBMCs or a T cell subset sorted from them (not recorded which). The source is an adult woman who had mild COVID-19 (a few samples of this study predate the infection). Cell type and time point are not known. CDR3 sequence (DNA): TGTGCCAGCAGTGTGCGGGGATACTTCCCAGATACGCAGTATTTT. As protein: CASSVRGYFPDTQYF.